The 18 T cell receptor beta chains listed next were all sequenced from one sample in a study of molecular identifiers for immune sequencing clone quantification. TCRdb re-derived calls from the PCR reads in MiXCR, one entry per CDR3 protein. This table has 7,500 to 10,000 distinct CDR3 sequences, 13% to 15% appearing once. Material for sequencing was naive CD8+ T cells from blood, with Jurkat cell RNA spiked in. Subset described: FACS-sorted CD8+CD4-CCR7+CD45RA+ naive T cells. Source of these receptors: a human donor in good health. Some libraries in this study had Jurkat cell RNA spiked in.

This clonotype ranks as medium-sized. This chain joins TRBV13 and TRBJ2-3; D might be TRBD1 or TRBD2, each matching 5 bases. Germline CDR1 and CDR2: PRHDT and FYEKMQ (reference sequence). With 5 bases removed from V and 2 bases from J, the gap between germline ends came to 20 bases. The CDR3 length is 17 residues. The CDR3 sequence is CASSAGNQLGDTDTQYF. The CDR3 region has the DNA TGTGCCAGCAGCGCCGGGAACCAATTAGGGGACACAGATACGCAGTATTTT. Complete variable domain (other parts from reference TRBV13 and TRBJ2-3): AAGVIQSPRHLIKEKRETATLKCYPIPRHDTVYWYQQGPGQDPQFLISFYEKMQSDKGSIPDRFSAQQFSDYHSELNMSSLELGDSALYFCASSAGNQLGDTDTQYFGPGTRLTVL.

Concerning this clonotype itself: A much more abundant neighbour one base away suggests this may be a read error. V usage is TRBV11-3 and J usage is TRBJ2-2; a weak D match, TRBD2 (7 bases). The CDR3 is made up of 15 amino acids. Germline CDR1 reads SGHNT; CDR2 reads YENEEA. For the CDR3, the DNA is TGTGCCAGCAGCTTATCGGGGGGCTTCGCAGGGGAGCCGTTTTTT. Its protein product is CASSLSGGFAGEPFF.

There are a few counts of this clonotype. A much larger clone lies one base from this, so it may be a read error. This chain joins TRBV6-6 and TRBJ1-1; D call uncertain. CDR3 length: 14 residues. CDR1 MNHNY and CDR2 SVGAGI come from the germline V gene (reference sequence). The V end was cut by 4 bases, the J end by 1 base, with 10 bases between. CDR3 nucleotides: TGTGCCAGCAGTTGCTTGGCTGGGAACACTGAAGCTTTCTTT. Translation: CASSCLAGNTEAFF.

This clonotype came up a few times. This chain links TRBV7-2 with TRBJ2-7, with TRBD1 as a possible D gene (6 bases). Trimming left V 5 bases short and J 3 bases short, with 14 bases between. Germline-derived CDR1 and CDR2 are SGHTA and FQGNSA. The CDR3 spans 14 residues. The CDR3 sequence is CASSLRDILYEQYF. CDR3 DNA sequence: TGTGCCAGCAGCCTCCGGGACATACTCTACGAGCAGTACTTC.

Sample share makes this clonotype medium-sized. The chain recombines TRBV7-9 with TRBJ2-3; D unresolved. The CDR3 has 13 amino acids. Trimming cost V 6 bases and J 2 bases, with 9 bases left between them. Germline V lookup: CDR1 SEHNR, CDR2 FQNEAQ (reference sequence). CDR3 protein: CASRFLATDTQYF. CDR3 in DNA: TGTGCCAGCAGATTTTTGGCCACAGATACGCAGTATTTT.

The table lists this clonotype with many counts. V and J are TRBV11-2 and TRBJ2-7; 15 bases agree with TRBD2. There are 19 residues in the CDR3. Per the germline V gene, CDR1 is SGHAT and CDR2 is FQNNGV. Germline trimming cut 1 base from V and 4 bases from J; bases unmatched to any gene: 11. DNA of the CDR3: TGTGCCAGCAGCTTAGGAGAGTCCGGGACTAGCGGGAGGTTATACGAGCAGTACTTC. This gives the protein CASSLGESGTSGRLYEQYF.

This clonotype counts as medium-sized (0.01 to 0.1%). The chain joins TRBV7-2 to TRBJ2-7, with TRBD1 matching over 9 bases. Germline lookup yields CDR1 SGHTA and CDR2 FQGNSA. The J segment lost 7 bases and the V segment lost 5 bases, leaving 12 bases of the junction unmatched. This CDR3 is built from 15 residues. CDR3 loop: CASSPGQGFWWEQYF. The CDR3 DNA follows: TGTGCCAGCAGCCCCGGACAGGGGTTCTGGTGGGAGCAGTACTTC.

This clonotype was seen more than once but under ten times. CDR3 amino acids: CASRRQGAYGYTF. CDR3 coding DNA: TGTGCCAGCCGACGACAGGGGGCCTATGGCTACACCTTC. The V gene is TRBV6-1, the J gene TRBJ1-2, with TRBD1 matching 10 bases. J gave up 4 bases and V 8 bases, and 4 bases lay outside the gene matches. The germline V gene encodes CDR1 MNHNS and CDR2 SASEGT. The CDR3 consists of 13 residues.

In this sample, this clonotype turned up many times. The CDR3 reads CASSLRLPGNNEQFF. CDR3 nucleotide sequence: TGTGCCAGCAGCCTGCGGCTCCCGGGGAACAATGAGCAGTTCTTC. The chain joins TRBV7-3 to TRBJ2-1; D may be TRBD2 (5 bases). This CDR3 spans 15 amino acids. V lost 5 bases to trimming and J lost 5 bases, with 16 bases between them. Germline loops: CDR1 SGHTA, CDR2 FQGTGA.

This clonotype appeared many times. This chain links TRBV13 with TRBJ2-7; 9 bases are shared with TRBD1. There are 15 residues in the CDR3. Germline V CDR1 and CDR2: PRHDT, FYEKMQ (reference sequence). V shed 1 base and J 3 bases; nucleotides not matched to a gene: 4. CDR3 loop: CASSLAGQGIYEQYF. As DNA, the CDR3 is TGTGCCAGCAGCTTAGCCGGACAGGGGATCTACGAGCAGTACTTC.

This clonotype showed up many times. DNA for the CDR3: TGTGCCAGTAGTTTGCTGTTGGGGTACAATGAGCAGTTCTTC. As protein: CASSLLLGYNEQFF. V and J are TRBV19 and TRBJ2-1; D is undetermined. The CDR3 covers 14 residues. Germline CDR1 LNHDA, CDR2 SQIVND (reference sequence). Trimming took 5 bases from V and 4 from J, leaving 12 bases between them.

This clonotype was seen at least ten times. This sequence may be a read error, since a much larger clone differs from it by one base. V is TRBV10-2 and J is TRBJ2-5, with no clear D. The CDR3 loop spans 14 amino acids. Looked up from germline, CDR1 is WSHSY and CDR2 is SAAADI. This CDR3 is CASSVTLYQGTQYF. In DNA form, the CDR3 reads TGCGCCAGCAGTGTAACTCTATACCAAGGGACCCAGTACTTC.

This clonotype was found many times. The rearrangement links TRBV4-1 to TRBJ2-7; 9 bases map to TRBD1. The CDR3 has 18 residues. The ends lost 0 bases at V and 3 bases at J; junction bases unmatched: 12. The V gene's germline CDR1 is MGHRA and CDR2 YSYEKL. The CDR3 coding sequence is TGCGCCAGCAGCCAAGATCAGTTGGGGGGGACAGGGCGCTACGAGCAGTACTTC. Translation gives CASSQDQLGGTGRYEQYF.

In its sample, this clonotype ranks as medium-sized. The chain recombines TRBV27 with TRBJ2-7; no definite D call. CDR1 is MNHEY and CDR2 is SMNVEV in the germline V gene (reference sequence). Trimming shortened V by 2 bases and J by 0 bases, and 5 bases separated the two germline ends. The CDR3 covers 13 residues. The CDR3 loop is CASSLTDSYEQYF. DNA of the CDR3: TGTGCCAGCAGTTTAACAGACTCCTACGAGCAGTACTTC.

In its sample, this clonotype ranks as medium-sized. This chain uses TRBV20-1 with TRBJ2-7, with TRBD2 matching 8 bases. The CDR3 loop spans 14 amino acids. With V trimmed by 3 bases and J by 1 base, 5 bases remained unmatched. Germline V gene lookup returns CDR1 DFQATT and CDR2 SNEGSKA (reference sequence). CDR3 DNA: TGCAGTGCTAGTGAAGCGGGAGTGTCCTACGAGCAGTACTTC. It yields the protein CSASEAGVSYEQYF.

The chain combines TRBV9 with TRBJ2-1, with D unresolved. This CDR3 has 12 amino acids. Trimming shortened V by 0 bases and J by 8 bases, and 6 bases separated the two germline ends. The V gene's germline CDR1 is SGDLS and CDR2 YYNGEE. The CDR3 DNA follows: TGTGCCAGCAGCGTAGATCGGGATGAGCAGTTCTTC. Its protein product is CASSVDRDEQFF. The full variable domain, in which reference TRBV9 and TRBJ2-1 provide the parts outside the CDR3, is DSGVTQTPKHLITATGQRVTLRCSPRSGDLSVYWYQQSLDQGLQFLIQYYNGEERAKGNILERFSAQQFPDLHSELNLSSLELGDSALYFCASSVDRDEQFFGPGTRLTVL.

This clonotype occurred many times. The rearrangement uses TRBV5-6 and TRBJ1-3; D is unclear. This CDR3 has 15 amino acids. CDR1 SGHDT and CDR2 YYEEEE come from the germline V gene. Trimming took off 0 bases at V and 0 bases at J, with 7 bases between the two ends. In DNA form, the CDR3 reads TGTGCCAGCAGCTTGGTTCGGGCCTCTGGAAACACCATATATTTT. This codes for CASSLVRASGNTIYF.

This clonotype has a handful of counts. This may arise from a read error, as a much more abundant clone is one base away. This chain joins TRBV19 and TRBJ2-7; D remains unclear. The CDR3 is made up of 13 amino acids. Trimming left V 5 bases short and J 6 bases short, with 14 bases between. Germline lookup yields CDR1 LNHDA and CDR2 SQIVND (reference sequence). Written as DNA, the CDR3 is TGTGCCAGTAGTGCCAACAGCCCTGTCGAGCAGTACTTC. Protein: CASSANSPVEQYF.